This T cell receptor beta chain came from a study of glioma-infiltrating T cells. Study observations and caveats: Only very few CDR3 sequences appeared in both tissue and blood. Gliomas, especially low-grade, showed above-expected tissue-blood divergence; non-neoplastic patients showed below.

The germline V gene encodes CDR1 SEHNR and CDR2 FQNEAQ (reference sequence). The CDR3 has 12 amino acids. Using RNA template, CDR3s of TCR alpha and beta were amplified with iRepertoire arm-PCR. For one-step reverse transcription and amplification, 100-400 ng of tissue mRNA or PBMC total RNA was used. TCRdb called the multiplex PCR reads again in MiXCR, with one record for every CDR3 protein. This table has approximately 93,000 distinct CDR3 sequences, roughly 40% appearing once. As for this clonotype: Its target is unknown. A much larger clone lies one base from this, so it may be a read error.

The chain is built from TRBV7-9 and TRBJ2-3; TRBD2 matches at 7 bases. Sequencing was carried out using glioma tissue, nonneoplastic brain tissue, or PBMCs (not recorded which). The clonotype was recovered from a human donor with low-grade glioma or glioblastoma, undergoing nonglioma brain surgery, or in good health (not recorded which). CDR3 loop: CASGLGEGTQYF. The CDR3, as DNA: TGTGCCAGCGGCTTGGGGGAGGGTACGCAGTATTTT.